Below, one TCR beta chain is given with its context. Its antigen is not identified. CDR3 length: 16 residues. Germline V CDR1 and CDR2: SGHAT, FQDESV (reference sequence). Deletions cut 5 bases from V and 3 bases from J, with 17 bases between. After constant-region reverse-primer amplification, full-length variable regions underwent semi-nested PCR with Nested Universal Primer A. TCRdb reanalysed the 5' RACE reads using MiXCR and keeps one entry per CDR3 protein. The table has 50,000 to 65,000 distinct CDR3 sequences, roughly 20% seen once; the top ten hold 2.5% to 4%. Cells sorted as Tregs were CD4+, CD25+ and CD127-/low. Notes on the study in general: The larger cohort examined one V-J beta rearrangement, not whole repertoires. Greatest tumor Treg TCR overlap was with tumor naive CD4+ cells. In terms of TCR gene usage, tumor memory CD4+ T cells clustered together with blood and lymph node memory CD4+ cells, as well as with lymph node naive CD4+ cells.

The V gene is TRBV11-1, the J gene TRBJ2-4, with D hard to call. The TCR comes from a female donor with breast cancer. Sequencing used tumor-infiltrating Tregs sorted from the breast tumor. The CDR3: CASSHPSKSGKNIQYF. The CDR3 bases are TGTGCCAGCAGCCACCCCTCGAAGTCGGGCAAAAACATTCAGTACTTC.